These T cell receptor beta chains were read from a single sample in a study of T cells in Graves' hyperthyroidism and ophthalmopathy. Each CDR3 protein is one row after TCRdb ran MiXCR on the multiplex PCR reads. Here the sample spans hundreds of thousands of distinct CDR3 sequences, about two fifths being singletons. What was sequenced was blood. The receptor set was obtained from a man between 18 and 29 years old with Graves' hyperthyroidism. Both conserved end residues are part of each CDR3. D genes are given only for firm matches. Clone size is given for some rows only: seen once, a few or many times, or a class if the clone is expanded.

.	TRBV20-1	TRBJ1-6	.	CSARVGTTYNSPLHF	TGCAGTGCTAGAGTTGGGACAACCTATAATTCACCCCTCCACTTT
TRBD2	TRBV9	TRBJ2-7	.	CASSALPGLAGEYEQYF	TGTGCCAGCAGCGCCCTCCCGGGACTAGCCGGGGAGTACGAGCAGTACTTC
.	TRBV19	TRBJ1-2	.	CASTPGGGDGYTF	TGTGCCAGTACCCCTGGTGGGGGAGATGGCTACACCTTC
.	TRBV2	TRBJ2-6	many	CASSVWGAGANVLTF	TGTGCCAGCAGTGTTTGGGGGGCTGGGGCCAACGTCCTGACTTTC
.	TRBV7-2	TRBJ1-5	.	CASSLEGSLNQPQHF	TGTGCCAGCAGCTTAGAAGGCTCACTCAATCAGCCCCAGCATTTT
TRBD1	TRBV2	TRBJ1-2	.	CASNDRDRGGGDRGYTF	TGTGCCAGCAATGATCGGGACAGGGGTGGGGGAGATCGTGGCTACACCTTC
.	TRBV15	TRBJ2-7	.	CATSRDLTGSAEQYF	TGTGCCACCAGCAGAGATCTTACAGGGTCCGCCGAGCAGTACTTC
TRBD1	TRBV9	TRBJ1-5	once	CASSLDRDSQPQHF	TGTGCCAGCAGCCTGGACAGGGATAGTCAGCCCCAGCATTTT
.	TRBV5-6	TRBJ1-1	few	CASSDDGRGMNTEAFF	TGTGCCAGCAGCGACGACGGTCGGGGCATGAACACTGAAGCTTTCTTT
.	TRBV20-1	TRBJ1-5	.	CSASQKDNQPQHF	TGCAGTGCTAGCCAGAAAGACAATCAGCCCCAGCATTTT
TRBD1	TRBV9	TRBJ1-1	few	CASSPMPGQRGLDTEAFF	TGTGCCAGCTCACCCATGCCGGGACAGAGAGGGCTAGACACTGAAGCTTTCTTT
.	TRBV12-3/TRBV12-4	TRBJ1-4	.	CASSLSGRAEKLFF	TGTGCCAGCAGTTTATCGGGCAGGGCGGAAAAACTGTTTTTT
.	TRBV29-1	TRBJ2-1	.	CSVEDRHSSYNEQFF	TGCAGCGTTGAAGATCGTCATAGTTCCTACAATGAGCAGTTCTTC
.	TRBV6-1	TRBJ2-7	.	CASKSLPQTSYEQYF	TGCGCCAGCAAAAGTCTGCCCCAAACGTCCTACGAGCAGTACTTC
.	TRBV14	TRBJ1-3	.	CASSQDIRTGNTIYF	TGTGCCAGCAGCCAAGACATAAGGACTGGAAACACCATATATTTT
.	TRBV6-5	TRBJ1-5	.	CASSYSSRGQPQHF	TGTGCCAGCAGTTACTCGAGTCGTGGCCAGCCCCAGCATTTT
.	TRBV25-1	TRBJ2-7	many	CASSAADKSYEQYF	TGTGCCAGCAGTGCGGCGGACAAGTCCTACGAGCAGTACTTC
.	TRBV7-9	TRBJ2-7	many	CASSYGGWMSYF	TGTGCCAGCAGCTATGGGGGGTGGATGTCGTACTTC
.	TRBV19	TRBJ2-2	few	CASSPVTPAQGELFF	TGTGCCAGTAGCCCCGTGACCCCAGCCCAGGGGGAGCTGTTTTTT
.	TRBV9	TRBJ2-2	.	CASSASKGGPNTGELFF	TGTGCCAGCAGCGCCTCGAAGGGAGGACCGAACACCGGGGAGCTGTTTTTT
.	TRBV10-3	TRBJ1-6	many	CAISDRESPLHF	TGTGCCATCAGTGACAGGGAGTCACCCCTCCACTTT
.	TRBV11-3	TRBJ2-5	few	CASSAGRFQETQYF	TGTGCCAGCAGCGCGGGACGGTTCCAAGAGACCCAGTACTTC
.	TRBV29-1	TRBJ2-7	.	CAWKEIRTYEQYF	TGTGCCTGGAAGGAGATTAGGACGTACGAGCAGTACTTC
.	TRBV19	TRBJ1-5	.	CASSMRGGDQPQHF	TGTGCCAGTAGTATGCGCGGGGGCGATCAGCCCCAGCATTTT
TRBD1	TRBV24-1	TRBJ1-6	.	CATSRDSVFPLHF	TGTGCCACCAGCCGGGACAGTGTCTTTCCCCTCCACTTT
TRBD2	TRBV11-2	TRBJ2-1	.	CASRSSGGSYNEQFF	TGTGCCAGCAGATCTAGCGGGGGCTCCTACAATGAGCAGTTCTTC
.	TRBV20-1	TRBJ1-1	many	CSARVTEAFF	TGCAGTGCTAGAGTTACTGAAGCTTTCTTT
TRBD2	TRBV7-9	TRBJ2-2	.	CASSFMRGVNTGELFF	TGTGCCAGCAGCTTTATGCGGGGGGTGAACACCGGGGAGCTGTTTTTT
TRBD1	TRBV19	TRBJ2-5	.	CASSRQGFVETQYF	TGTGCCAGTAGTAGACAGGGCTTCGTTGAGACCCAGTACTTC
.	TRBV29-1	TRBJ1-1	many	CSVEDRGARAEAFF	TGCAGCGTTGAAGATCGGGGGGCGCGGGCTGAAGCTTTCTTT
.	TRBV29-1	TRBJ2-7	many	CSVAGGSYEQYF	TGCAGCGTTGCAGGGGGGTCCTACGAGCAGTACTTC
.	TRBV10-3	TRBJ1-5	.	CAITEGSGDSNQPQHF	TGTGCCATCACCGAGGGGTCCGGGGATAGCAATCAGCCCCAGCATTTT
.	TRBV5-6	TRBJ2-7	.	CAGSSQGYEQYF	TGTGCCGGCAGCTCGCAGGGTTACGAGCAGTACTTC
.	TRBV29-1	TRBJ1-1	.	CSSVRTVNTEAFF	TGCAGCAGCGTCCGGACAGTGAACACTGAAGCTTTCTTT
.	TRBV29-1	TRBJ2-5	many	CSVLQSQETQYF	TGCAGCGTTCTACAGAGCCAAGAGACCCAGTACTTC
.	TRBV25-1	TRBJ1-1	.	CASSYKGGGGEAFF	TGTGCCAGCAGTTACAAGGGGGGAGGCGGAGAAGCTTTCTTT
.	TRBV10-3	TRBJ1-2	many	CAISEPRTAYGYTF	TGTGCCATCAGTGAGCCTAGGACGGCCTATGGCTACACCTTC
.	TRBV7-9	TRBJ1-2	many	CASSGHRDYGYTF	TGTGCCAGCAGCGGCCACAGGGATTATGGCTACACCTTC
TRBD1	TRBV7-9	TRBJ2-7	few	CASSGRQGPISYEQYF	TGTGCCAGCAGCGGGAGACAGGGCCCGATCTCCTACGAGCAGTACTTC
TRBD1	TRBV12-3/TRBV12-4	TRBJ1-4	many	CASSRGQGEKLFF	TGTGCCAGCAGTAGGGGACAGGGTGAAAAACTGTTTTTT